This T cell receptor beta chain was captured by sequencing in a study of blood T cell repertoires in COVID-19. For the study at large: COVID-19 samples from acute and convalescent phases originated in the United States, Italy and Spain. PBMCs, B-cell-depleted T cells, or T cells provided the cDNA or gDNA that made up the material.

In the authors' workflow: Researchers report that nucleated cell counts were estimated from reference gene primer amplification. The table came from immunoSEQ multiplex PCR; TCRdb's copy has only in-frame clones and leaves some out. Clone size and the V and J calls come from that table; the DNA yielded D and trimming. The table lists roughly 88,000 clones, around three quarters of them singletons. Trimming took 5 bases from V and 2 from J; bases not matched to a gene: 6. Germline values: CDR1 SGHAT, CDR2 FQNNGV. CDR3 length: 16 residues. Source material: peripheral blood. The receptor was isolated from a woman aged 60-70 years in a cohort sampled during active or convalescent COVID-19. V is TRBV11-2 and J is TRBJ2-3, with 11 bases aligning to TRBD2. The CDR3 DNA follows: TGTGCCAGCAGCCTGGGACTAGCGGCACACACAGATACGCAGTATTTT. Translation: CASSLGLAAHTDTQYF.